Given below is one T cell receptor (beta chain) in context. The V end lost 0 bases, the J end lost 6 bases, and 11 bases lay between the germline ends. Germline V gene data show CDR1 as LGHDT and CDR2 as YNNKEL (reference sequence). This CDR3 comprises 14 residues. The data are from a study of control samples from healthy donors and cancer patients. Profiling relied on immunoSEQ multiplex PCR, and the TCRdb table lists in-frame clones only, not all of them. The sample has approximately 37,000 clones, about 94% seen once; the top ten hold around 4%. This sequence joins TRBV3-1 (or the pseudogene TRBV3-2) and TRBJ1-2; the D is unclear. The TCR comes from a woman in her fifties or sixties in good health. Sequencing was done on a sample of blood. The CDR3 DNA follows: TGTGCCAGCAGCCAAGATCCCCGGCGGGATGGCTACACCTTC. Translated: CASSQDPRRDGYTF.